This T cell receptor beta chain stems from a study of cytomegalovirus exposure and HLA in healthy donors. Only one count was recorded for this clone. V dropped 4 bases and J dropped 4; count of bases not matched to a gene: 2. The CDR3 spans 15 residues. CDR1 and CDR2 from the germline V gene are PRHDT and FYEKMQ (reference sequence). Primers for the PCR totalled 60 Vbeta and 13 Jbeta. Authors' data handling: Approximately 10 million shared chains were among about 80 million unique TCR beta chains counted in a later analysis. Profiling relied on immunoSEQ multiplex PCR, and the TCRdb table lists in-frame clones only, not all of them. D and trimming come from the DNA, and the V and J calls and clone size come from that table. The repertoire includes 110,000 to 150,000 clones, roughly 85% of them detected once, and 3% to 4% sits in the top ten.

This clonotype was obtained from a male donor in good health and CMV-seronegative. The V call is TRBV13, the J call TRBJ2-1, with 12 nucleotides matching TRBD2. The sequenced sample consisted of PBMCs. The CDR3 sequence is CASSYTSGGYNEQFF. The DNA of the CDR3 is TGTGCCAGCAGCTATACTAGCGGGGGGTACAATGAGCAGTTCTTC.